The 30 T cell receptor beta chains reported below all come from one sample, sequenced in a study of control samples from healthy donors and cancer patients. Repertoires were generated with immunoSEQ multiplex PCR, while TCRdb's copy carries only in-frame clones and drops some. This sample has 100,000 to 150,000 clones; 92% occur once, and the top ten carry around 2.1%. The sample comprised blood. The receptors shown here come from a woman aged 50 to 65 in good health.

This sequence joins TRBV20-1 and TRBJ1-4; 7 bases align to TRBD1. CDR1 is DFQATT and CDR2 is SNEGSKA in the germline V gene (reference sequence). The CDR3 spans 15 residues. With 3 bases clipped from V and 3 bases from J, the junction kept 7 bases outside the gene matches. In DNA, the CDR3 is TGCAGTGCTAGTGGGCTCAGGGGGGCTAATGAAAAACTGTTTTTT. It yields the protein CSASGLRGANEKLFF.

The chain is built from TRBV27 and TRBJ2-2, with 11 nucleotides matching TRBD2. The CDR3 contains 15 residues. Germline V lookup: CDR1 MNHEY, CDR2 SMNVEV (reference sequence). The V and J ends lost 2 bases and 6 bases, in that order; junction bases with no gene match: 2. The CDR3 loop is CASSLPSGRPGELFF. DNA for the CDR3: TGTGCCAGCAGTTTACCTAGCGGGAGGCCCGGGGAGCTGTTTTTT.

The chain's CDR3 is CASSQVFGPGGAKNIQYF. The CDR3 DNA follows: TGTGCCAGCAGCCAGGTTTTCGGGCCAGGAGGGGCCAAAAACATTCAGTACTTC. The rearrangement uses TRBV4-2 and TRBJ2-4, with D perhaps TRBD2 (6 bases). This CDR3 comprises 18 residues. Per the germline V gene, CDR1 is LGHNA and CDR2 is YNFKEQ. V was cut by 3 bases and J by 1 base, with 19 bases left in between.

This clone showed up just once. The V gene is TRBV28, the J gene TRBJ2-4, with D tentatively TRBD1 (5 bases). The CDR3 totals 16 residues. In germline, CDR1 is MDHEN, CDR2 SYDVKM. V was clipped by 4 bases and J by 0 bases, with 13 bases between them. This CDR3 is CASSSRDSLAKNIQYF. The CDR3 DNA sequence: TGTGCCAGCAGTTCCCGCGACAGCCTAGCCAAAAACATTCAGTACTTC.

V and J are TRBV4-2 and TRBJ2-7; either TRBD1 or TRBD2 may supply D (5 bases each). The CDR3 has 14 amino acids. V lost 6 bases, J lost 6 bases, and 18 bases lay in between. Germline V gene sequence: CDR1 LGHNA, CDR2 YNFKEQ. The DNA of the CDR3 is TGTGCCAGCAGACGGGGCGGTCAGAGTACCGAGCAGTACTTC. Translated: CASRRGGQSTEQYF.

This clone was seen more than once but under ten times. This rearrangement joins TRBV11-3 to TRBJ2-6; D uncertain. The CDR3 has 13 residues. V shed 5 bases and J shed 4 bases, with 6 bases lying between them. The V gene's germline CDR1 is SGHNT and CDR2 YENEEA. CDR3 protein: CASSGKGANVLTF. The CDR3, as DNA: TGTGCCAGCAGCGGCAAGGGGGCCAACGTCCTGACTTTC.

The chain carries TRBV28 and TRBJ2-1, with D perhaps being TRBD1 or TRBD2 (5 bases each). Looked up from germline, CDR1 is MDHEN and CDR2 is SYDVKM. The CDR3 is made up of 14 amino acids. V gave up 6 bases and J gave up 9 bases, with 18 bases separating them. The CDR3, as DNA: TGTGCCAGCAGAACCCTTCTAGGGACCGGTGAGCAGTTCTTC. Amino acids: CASRTLLGTGEQFF.

The chain is built from TRBV11-2 and TRBJ1-3; D remains ambiguous. This CDR3 is built from 13 residues. Germline V gene sequence: CDR1 SGHAT, CDR2 FQNNGV. The V and J ends lost 6 bases and 3 bases respectively, with 9 bases between them. The CDR3 sequence: CASSYDGGNTIYF. In DNA, the CDR3 is TGTGCCAGCAGTTACGATGGTGGAAACACCATATATTTT.

V is TRBV28 and J is TRBJ1-6; D unclear. V dropped 6 bases and J dropped 4 bases, with 13 bases sitting between them. The CDR3 runs to 15 residues. CDR1 is MDHEN and CDR2 is SYDVKM in the germline V gene. The CDR3 spells CASRERQRYNSPLHF. In DNA, the CDR3 is TGTGCCAGCAGAGAACGGCAGAGGTATAATTCACCCCTCCACTTT. Drawing the rest from reference TRBV28 and TRBJ1-6, the complete variable domain is DVKVTQSSRYLVKRTGEKVFLECVQDMDHENMFWYRQDPGLGLRLIYFSYDVKMKEKGDIPEGYSVSREKKERFSLILESASTNQTSMYLCASRERQRYNSPLHFGNGTRLTVT.

In this sample, this clone turned up once. The gene calls are TRBV29-1 and TRBJ1-5; D is ambiguous. V lost 5 bases to trimming and J lost 6 bases, with 14 bases between them. Germline assignment: CDR1 SQVTM and CDR2 ANQGSEA. CDR3 length equals 13 residues. The DNA of the CDR3 is TGCAGCGTTCTCTATGGGCCGGGTCAGCCCCAGCATTTT. Its protein product is CSVLYGPGQPQHF.

The V call is TRBV10-1, the J call TRBJ1-1; D unresolved. V was trimmed by 10 bases and J by 1 base, leaving 13 bases between them. Germline V gives CDR1 WNHNN, CDR2 SYGVQD (reference sequence). The CDR3 is 13 residues long. The CDR3 here is CATRRGSNTEAFF. The CDR3 bases are TGCGCCACCAGGCGGGGTTCGAACACTGAAGCTTTCTTT.

V gene TRBV24-1 combines with J gene TRBJ1-1, with a possible D match to TRBD1 (5 bases). V was trimmed by 2 bases and J by 4 bases, leaving 7 bases between them. CDR1 and CDR2 (germline): KGHDR, SFDVKD. The CDR3 runs 13 residues. The CDR3 is CATSDSGRTEAFF. The CDR3 DNA reads TGTGCCACCAGTGATTCAGGGCGCACTGAAGCTTTCTTT.

This clone was detected a few times. The same CDR3 can be traced to other DNA sequences in this sample. V usage is TRBV12-3 or TRBV12-4 and J usage is TRBJ2-3; D not resolved. Trimming removed 0 bases from V and 3 bases from J, with 4 bases in between. This CDR3 is 13 amino acids long. CDR3 protein: CASSLARTDTQYF. CDR3 in DNA: TGTGCCAGCAGTTTAGCGCGGACAGATACGCAGTATTTT.

This rearrangement joins TRBV10-3 to TRBJ2-1; 7 bases line up with TRBD1. Germline lookup yields CDR1 ENHRY and CDR2 SYGVKD. The CDR3 runs 15 residues. J lost 0 bases, V lost 10 bases, and 9 bases had no gene match. In DNA, the CDR3 is TGTGCCACCGTCGGACAGGCGCCCTCCTACAATGAGCAGTTCTTC. As protein: CATVGQAPSYNEQFF.

This clone showed up just once. The same CDR3 arises from other DNA sequences in this sample as well. The chain joins TRBV7-9 to TRBJ1-2; tentative D call: TRBD1 (6 bases). The germline V gene has CDR1 SEHNR and CDR2 FQNEAQ (reference sequence). V shed 5 bases and J shed 2 bases, with 9 bases lying between them. The CDR3 contains 13 residues. CDR3 residues: CASSPGQNYGYTF. The CDR3 DNA reads TGTGCCAGCAGCCCCGGACAGAACTATGGCTACACCTTC. The whole variable domain, remainder taken from reference TRBV7-9 and TRBJ1-2, is DTGVSQNPRHKITKRGQNVTFRCDPISEHNRLYWYRQTLGQGPEFLTYFQNEAQLEKSRLLSDRFSAERPKGSFSTLEIQRTEQGDSAMYLCASSPGQNYGYTFGSGTRLTVV.

This chain links TRBV3-1 (or the pseudogene TRBV3-2) with TRBJ1-1, with 8 bases identical to TRBD1. Per the germline V gene, CDR1 is LGHDT and CDR2 is YNNKEL (reference sequence). Trimming at V came to 2 bases and at J to 1 base, leaving 6 bases not matched to a gene. The CDR3 runs 16 residues. CDR3 loop: CASSQMTGAGNTEAFF. For the CDR3, the DNA is TGTGCCAGCAGCCAAATGACAGGGGCAGGGAACACTGAAGCTTTCTTT.

This chain connects TRBV2 to TRBJ1-5, with D possibly being TRBD1 (6 bases). This CDR3 region has 15 residues. V was pared by 10 bases and J by 4 bases, with 20 bases between. Germline assignment: CDR1 SNHLY and CDR2 FYNNEI. CDR3 sequence reads: CATQWGRGRNQPQHF. As DNA, the CDR3 is TGTGCCACCCAGTGGGGGAGGGGGAGGAATCAGCCCCAGCATTTT. Using reference TRBV2 and TRBJ1-5 for the parts outside the CDR3, the full variable domain is EPEVTQTPSHQVTQMGQEVILRCVPISNHLYFYWYRQILGQKVEFLVSFYNNEISEKSEIFDDQFSVERPDGSNFTLKIRSTKLEDSAMYFCATQWGRGRNQPQHFGDGTRLSIL.

CDR3 residues: CASSLAVGQGAHEQYF. The DNA for the CDR3 is TGTGCCAGCAGCTTAGCGGTGGGACAGGGAGCCCACGAGCAGTACTTC. The chain links TRBV7-6 to TRBJ2-7; 9 nucleotides align to TRBD1. From germline, CDR1 is SGHVS and CDR2 FNYEAQ. CDR3 length: 16 amino acids. The ends lost 0 bases at V and 5 bases at J; junction bases unmatched: 8.

The chain recombines TRBV5-1 with TRBJ2-5; weak D call: TRBD2 (5 bases). V shed 4 bases and J shed 4 bases, with 14 bases lying between them. Germline V gene sequence: CDR1 SGHRS, CDR2 YFSETQ. This CDR3 region has 14 residues. CDR3 sequence reads: CASSPNPGGETQYF. The CDR3 DNA is TGCGCCAGCAGCCCGAATCCCGGAGGAGAGACCCAGTACTTC. The whole variable domain, filled in from reference TRBV5-1 and TRBJ2-5, reads KAGVTQTPRYLIKTRGQQVTLSCSPISGHRSVSWYQQTPGQGLQFLFEYFSETQRNKGNFPGRFSGRQFSNSRSEMNVSTLELGDSALYLCASSPNPGGETQYFGPGTRLLVL.

V is TRBV28 and J is TRBJ2-2; the match to TRBD2 covers 12 bases. The CDR3 totals 15 residues. Unmatched junction bases numbered 6, after V lost 5 bases and J lost 8 bases. Germline values: CDR1 MDHEN, CDR2 SYDVKM. CDR3 DNA sequence: TGTGCCAGCAGTCTAGCGGGGGGGCAGTCAGGGGAGCTGTTTTTT. This translates into CASSLAGGQSGELFF.

The gene calls are TRBV10-3 and TRBJ2-3; no clear D. Germline CDR1 reads ENHRY; CDR2 reads SYGVKD. V shed 2 bases and J shed 3 bases, with 9 bases lying between them. There are 14 residues in the CDR3. CDR3 residues: CAISEGTRTDTQYF. DNA for the CDR3: TGTGCCATCAGTGAGGGTACACGGACAGATACGCAGTATTTT.

The chain combines TRBV2 with TRBJ2-5; 10 nucleotides match TRBD2. V shed 6 bases and J 1 base; nucleotides not matched to a gene: 2. CDR1 and CDR2 from the germline V gene are SNHLY and FYNNEI. The CDR3 runs to 14 residues. CDR3 amino acids: CASRASGGQETQYF. The DNA for the CDR3 is TGTGCCAGCAGAGCTAGCGGGGGCCAAGAGACCCAGTACTTC.

The chain employs TRBV7-6 and TRBJ2-1, with D perhaps matching TRBD1 (5 bases). Per the germline V gene, CDR1 is SGHVS and CDR2 is FNYEAQ. CDR3 size: 15 residues. Trimming pared 4 bases from V and 4 bases from J, leaving 14 bases between. The CDR3 is CASSSRGREYNEQFF. In DNA, the CDR3 is TGTGCCAGCAGCTCTAGGGGCAGGGAATACAATGAGCAGTTCTTC.

This clone was counted a single time. V gene TRBV19 combines with J gene TRBJ1-1; D possibly corresponds to TRBD1 (5 bases). Trimming removed 8 bases from V and 7 bases from J, with 20 bases in between. Per germline, CDR1 LNHDA and CDR2 SQIVND (reference sequence). CDR3 length: 14 residues. The CDR3 loop is CASGSRAGPLEAFF. CDR3 nucleotide sequence: TGTGCCAGTGGGTCAAGGGCAGGGCCCCTTGAAGCTTTCTTT.

The chain has TRBV30 and TRBJ1-4, with D tentatively TRBD1 (5 bases). The CDR3 contains 15 residues. Looked up from germline, CDR1 is GTSNPN and CDR2 is SVGIG (reference sequence). Trimming shortened V by 0 bases and J by 0 bases, and 8 bases separated the two germline ends. CDR3 protein: CAWSVRGPTNEKLFF. CDR3 DNA sequence: TGTGCCTGGAGTGTGAGGGGACCAACTAATGAAAAACTGTTTTTT.

The CDR3 protein is CASSHPGTKNTEAFF. The CDR3 DNA reads as TGTGCCAGCAGCCACCCCGGGACGAAGAACACTGAAGCTTTCTTT. The chain recombines TRBV5-8 with TRBJ1-1; D may be TRBD1 (5 bases). Trimming removed 4 bases at V and 1 base at J, with 14 bases between. Germline CDR1 SGHTS, CDR2 YDEGEE. The CDR3 loop spans 15 amino acids.

This chain connects TRBV24-1 to TRBJ2-1; D may be TRBD1 or TRBD2 (5 bases each). The CDR3 covers 15 residues. Germline V gene data show CDR1 as KGHDR and CDR2 as SFDVKD. Trimming removed 3 bases at V and 8 bases at J, with 16 bases between. DNA of the CDR3: TGTGCCACCAGTGATCCAAACCGGGGCCACGATGAGCAGTTCTTC. As protein: CATSDPNRGHDEQFF.

This sequence joins TRBV6-5 and TRBJ1-4, with a weak D call TRBD1 (6 bases). Looked up from germline, CDR1 is MNHEY and CDR2 is SVGAGI. The CDR3 is 15 amino acids. V lost 6 bases and J 7 bases, leaving 18 bases between the germline ends. For the CDR3, the DNA is TGTGCCAGCAGAGAGACGGCAGGGGCATTTGAAAAACTGTTTTTT. Amino acid sequence: CASRETAGAFEKLFF.

This clone was detected only once. This chain connects TRBV27 to TRBJ1-1; 9 nucleotides line up with TRBD1. Germline CDR1 MNHEY, CDR2 SMNVEV (reference sequence). The junction had 3 bases not matched to a gene; V was cut back by 6 bases and J by 4 bases. The CDR3 consists of 13 residues. CDR3 protein: CASRRTGATEAFF. The CDR3 region has the DNA TGTGCCAGCAGGAGGACAGGGGCCACTGAAGCTTTCTTT.

The chain uses TRBV2 and TRBJ2-7; perhaps TRBD1 as D (5 bases). CDR1 and CDR2 from the germline V gene are SNHLY and FYNNEI. V was trimmed by 2 bases and J by 5 bases, leaving 10 bases between them. The CDR3 runs 13 residues. CDR3 nucleotide sequence: TGTGCCAGCAGTGAACAGGGTCCTGACGAGCAGTACTTC. As protein: CASSEQGPDEQYF. Complete variable domain (other parts from reference TRBV2 and TRBJ2-7): EPEVTQTPSHQVTQMGQEVILRCVPISNHLYFYWYRQILGQKVEFLVSFYNNEISEKSEIFDDQFSVERPDGSNFTLKIRSTKLEDSAMYFCASSEQGPDEQYFGPGTRLTVT.